The rows below give T cell receptor beta chains drawn from one sample of a study of T-cell memory formation after mild COVID-19. A single record per CDR3 protein comes from TCRdb applying MiXCR to the 5' RACE reads. Seen here are hundreds of thousands of distinct CDR3 sequences, 18% observed once, and the top ten hold 12%. Sequenced input: PBMCs or a T cell subset sorted from them (not recorded which). The receptors shown here come from an adult woman who had mild COVID-19 (a few samples of this study predate the infection). Cell type and time point are not known. The conserved cysteine and the conserved F or W are not part of the CDR3 here.

v_gene,j_gene,CDR3aa
TRBV6-2/TRBV6-3,TRBJ2-7,ASSSAQPGAINEQY
TRBV5-1,TRBJ2-3,ASSLVGAGSTDTQY
TRBV12-3/TRBV12-4,TRBJ2-7,ASSLGTSGGYEQY
TRBV7-2,TRBJ1-2,ASSLVQNYGYT
TRBV7-9,TRBJ2-3,ASSLKGTSGRGDTQY
TRBV7-9,TRBJ2-1,ASSPGLAGVYNEQF
TRBV5-1,TRBJ1-1,ASSLLSRGIEAF
TRBV2,TRBJ1-5,ASSEAGLFNQPQH
TRBV7-2,TRBJ2-2,ASSLQRHTGELF
TRBV19,TRBJ2-3,ASSTRGQGATDTQY
TRBV4-1,TRBJ2-1,ASSQVTGGGRSYNEQF
TRBV11-2,TRBJ1-4,ASSPGQAEKLF
TRBV5-4,TRBJ2-7,ASSLWTYEQY
TRBV7-8,TRBJ2-7,ASSLGSPGLITYEQY
TRBV9,TRBJ1-5,ASTPGTGGKPQH
TRBV9,TRBJ2-7,ASSVASRSYEQY
TRBV29-1,TRBJ1-5,SVAMELGQPQH
TRBV7-9,TRBJ2-2,ASSSPTGMNTGELF
TRBV18,TRBJ2-7,ASSPGRSHEQY
TRBV5-1,TRBJ2-5,ASSLVRGPETQY
TRBV21-1,TRBJ2-1,ASSKGKGLRTDGREDYNEQF
TRBV12-3/TRBV12-4,TRBJ1-1,ASSFLDALNTEAF
TRBV29-1,TRBJ1-5,SVGSRAQPQH
TRBV7-2,TRBJ2-5,ASSHRMNGGGETQY
TRBV30,TRBJ1-2,AWSVGTGGYGYT
TRBV29-1,TRBJ1-1,SVAGRVTEAF
TRBV6-1,TRBJ1-5,ASSEAVEYQPQH
TRBV24-1,TRBJ2-3,ATSVRTGGDTQY
TRBV12-3/TRBV12-4,TRBJ1-4,ASTSVREKLF
TRBV6-6,TRBJ1-1,ASSYPTLGRGNTEAF
TRBV24-1,TRBJ2-3,ATSDHGLAGHSTDTQY
TRBV6-2/TRBV6-3,TRBJ2-5,ASSSGAELQETQY
TRBV4-2,TRBJ2-1,ASSQDIASGYNEQF
TRBV9,TRBJ2-3,ASSPMAQGRTDTQY
TRBV2,TRBJ1-2,ASIYRGSYGYT
TRBV7-3,TRBJ2-2,ASSSQAGLNTGELF
TRBV2,TRBJ1-1,ASSENGQGGDEAF
TRBV5-1,TRBJ2-3,ASSLEGRSGDTQY
TRBV24-1,TRBJ2-2,ATRDWTGELF
TRBV6-2/TRBV6-3,TRBJ2-7,ASSYPLGTSGSYEQY
TRBV5-1,TRBJ1-5,ASTRGEQPQH
TRBV4-2,TRBJ2-7,ASSQDITLAGEQY